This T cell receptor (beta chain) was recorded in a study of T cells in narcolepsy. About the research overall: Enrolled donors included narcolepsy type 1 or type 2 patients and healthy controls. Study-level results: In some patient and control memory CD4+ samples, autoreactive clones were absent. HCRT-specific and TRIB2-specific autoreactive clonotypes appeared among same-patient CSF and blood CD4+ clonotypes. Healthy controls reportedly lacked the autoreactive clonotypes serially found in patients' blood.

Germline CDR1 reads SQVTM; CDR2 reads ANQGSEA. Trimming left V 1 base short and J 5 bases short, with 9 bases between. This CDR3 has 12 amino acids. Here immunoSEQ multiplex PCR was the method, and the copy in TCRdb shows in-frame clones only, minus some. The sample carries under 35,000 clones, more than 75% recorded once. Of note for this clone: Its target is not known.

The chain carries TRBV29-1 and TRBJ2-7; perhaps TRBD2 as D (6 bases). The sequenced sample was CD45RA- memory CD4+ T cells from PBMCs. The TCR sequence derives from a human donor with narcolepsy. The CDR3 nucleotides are TGCAGCGTTGAAGCGGGAGTGAACGAGCAGTACTTC. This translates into CSVEAGVNEQYF.